This TCR beta chain was obtained from a study of T-cell memory formation after mild COVID-19. Study conclusions and caveats: The appearance of some responding clones in pre-infection memory suggested that cross-reactive memory joined.

TCRdb used MiXCR to reprocess the 5' RACE reads, holding one entry per CDR3 protein. This sample has over 350,000 distinct CDR3 sequences; approximately 25% occur once, and the top ten carry roughly 8.7%. CDR1 is ENHRY and CDR2 is SYGVKD in the germline V gene. V lost 11 bases to trimming and J lost 3 bases; unmatched junction nucleotides: 5. There are 12 residues in the CDR3. As regards this clonotype: Its antigen remains unknown.

The source is an adult woman who had mild COVID-19 (a few samples of this study predate the infection). Cell type and time point are not known. The J gene is TRBJ2-7, the V gene TRBV10-3, with 9 nucleotides matching TRBD1. The specimen was PBMCs or a T cell subset sorted from them (not recorded which). CDR3 DNA sequence: TGTGCCGTTAGGGGACAGGGCTACGAGCAGTACTTC. Translation: CAVRGQGYEQYF.